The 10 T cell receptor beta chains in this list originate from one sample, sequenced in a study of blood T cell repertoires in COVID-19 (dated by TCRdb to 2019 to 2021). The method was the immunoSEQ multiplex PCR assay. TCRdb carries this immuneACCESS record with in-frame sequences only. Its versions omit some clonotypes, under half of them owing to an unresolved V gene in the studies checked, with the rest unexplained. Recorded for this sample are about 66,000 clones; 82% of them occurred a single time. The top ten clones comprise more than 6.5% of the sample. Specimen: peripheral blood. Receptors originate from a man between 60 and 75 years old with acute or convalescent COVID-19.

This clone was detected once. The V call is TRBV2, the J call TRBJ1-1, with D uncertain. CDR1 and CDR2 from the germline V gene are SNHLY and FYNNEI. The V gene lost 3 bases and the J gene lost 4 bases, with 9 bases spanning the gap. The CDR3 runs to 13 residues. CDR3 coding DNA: TGTGCCAGCAGTGATTCAGGCAGCACTGAAGCTTTCTTT. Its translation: CASSDSGSTEAFF.

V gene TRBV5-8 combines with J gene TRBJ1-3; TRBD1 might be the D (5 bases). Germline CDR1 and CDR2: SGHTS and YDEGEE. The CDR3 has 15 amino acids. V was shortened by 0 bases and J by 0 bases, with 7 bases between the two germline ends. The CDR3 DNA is TGTGCCAGCAGCTTGGGGGGCGGCTCTGGAAACACCATATATTTT. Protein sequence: CASSLGGGSGNTIYF.

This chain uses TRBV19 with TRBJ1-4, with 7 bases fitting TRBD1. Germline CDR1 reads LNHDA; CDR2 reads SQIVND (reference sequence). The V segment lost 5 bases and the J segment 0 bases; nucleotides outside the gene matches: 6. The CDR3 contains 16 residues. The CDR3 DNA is TGTGCCAGTAGTCTCCGGGACAGACCAACTAATGAAAAACTGTTTTTT. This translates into CASSLRDRPTNEKLFF.

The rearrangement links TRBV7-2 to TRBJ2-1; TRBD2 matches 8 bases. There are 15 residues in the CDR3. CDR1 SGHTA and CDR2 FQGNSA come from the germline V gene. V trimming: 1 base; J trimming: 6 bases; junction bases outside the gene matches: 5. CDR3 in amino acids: CASSLGAGAFNEQFF. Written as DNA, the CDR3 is TGTGCCAGCAGCTTAGGAGCGGGGGCCTTCAATGAGCAGTTCTTC.

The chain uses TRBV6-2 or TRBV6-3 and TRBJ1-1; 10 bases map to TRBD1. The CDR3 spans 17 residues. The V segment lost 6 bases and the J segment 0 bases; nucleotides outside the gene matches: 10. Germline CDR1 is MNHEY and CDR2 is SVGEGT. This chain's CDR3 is CASSNPGTGAVNTEAFF. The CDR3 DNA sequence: TGTGCCAGCAGCAACCCGGGGACAGGGGCGGTGAACACTGAAGCTTTCTTT.

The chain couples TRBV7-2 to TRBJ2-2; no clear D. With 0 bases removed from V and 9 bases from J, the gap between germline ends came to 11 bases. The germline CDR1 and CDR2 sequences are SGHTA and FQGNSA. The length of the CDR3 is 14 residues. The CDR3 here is CASSLAGSKRELFF. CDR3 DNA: TGTGCCAGCAGCTTAGCGGGCTCAAAGCGGGAGCTGTTTTTT.

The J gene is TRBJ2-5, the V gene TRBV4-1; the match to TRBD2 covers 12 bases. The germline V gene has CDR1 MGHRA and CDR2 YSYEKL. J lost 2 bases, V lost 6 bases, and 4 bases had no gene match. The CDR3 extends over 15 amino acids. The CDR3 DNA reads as TGCGCCAGCAGGACTAGCGGGGGAGGTCAAGAGACCCAGTACTTC. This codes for CASRTSGGGQETQYF.

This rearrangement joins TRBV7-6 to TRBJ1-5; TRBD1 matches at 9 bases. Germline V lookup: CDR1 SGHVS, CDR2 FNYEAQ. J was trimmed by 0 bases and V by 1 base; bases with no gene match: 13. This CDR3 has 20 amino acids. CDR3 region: CASSLVGTGTLGYSNQPQHF. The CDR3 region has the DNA TGTGCCAGCAGCTTAGTGGGGACAGGGACTCTCGGGTATAGCAATCAGCCCCAGCATTTT.

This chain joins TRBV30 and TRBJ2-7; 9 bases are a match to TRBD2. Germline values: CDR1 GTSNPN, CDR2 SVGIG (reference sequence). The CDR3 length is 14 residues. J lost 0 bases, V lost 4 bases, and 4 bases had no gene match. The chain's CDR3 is CAWKPSGDSYEQYF. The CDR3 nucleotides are TGTGCCTGGAAGCCTAGCGGGGACTCCTACGAGCAGTACTTC.

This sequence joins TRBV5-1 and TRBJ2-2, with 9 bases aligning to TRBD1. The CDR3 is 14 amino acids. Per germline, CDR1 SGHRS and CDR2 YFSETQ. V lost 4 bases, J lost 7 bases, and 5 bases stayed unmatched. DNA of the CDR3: TGCGCCAGCAGCCCGGACAGGGGTGTCGGGGAGCTGTTTTTT. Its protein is CASSPDRGVGELFF.